Shown below are 17 T cell receptor beta chains from a single sample sequenced in a study of shared clonotypes between healthy human individuals. Clones were read by immunoSEQ multiplex PCR, and TCRdb kept only the in-frame ones, dropping some. Of 2 million to 2.5 million clones listed, approximately 95% are singletons. The sample comprised naive CD4+ T cells sorted from blood. Subset here: CD45RA+ positively selected. All receptors come from a man younger than 35 in good health.

The V gene is TRBV7-2, the J gene TRBJ1-2; 10 positions match TRBD1. V was pared by 2 bases and J by 3 bases, with 3 bases of the junction left unmatched. This CDR3 comprises 15 residues. Germline V gives CDR1 SGHTA, CDR2 FQGNSA. For the CDR3, the DNA is TGTGCCAGCAGCTTACTTGGGACAGGGGACTATGGCTACACCTTC. It translates to CASSLLGTGDYGYTF.

This clone was recorded at least ten times. Other DNA sequences of this sample code for an identical CDR3. The chain is built from TRBV9 and TRBJ2-7; D possibly corresponds to TRBD2 (6 bases). The CDR3 has 14 amino acids. Germline loops: CDR1 SGDLS, CDR2 YYNGEE. Trimming left V 2 bases short and J 3 bases short, with 12 bases between. CDR3 DNA: TGTGCCAGCAGCGTGGGTAGCGGACGCTACGAGCAGTACTTC. Protein: CASSVGSGRYEQYF.

The V gene is TRBV7-9, the J gene TRBJ2-5; either TRBD1 or TRBD2 may supply D (5 bases each). The V end was cut by 2 bases, the J end by 1 base, with 11 bases between. The CDR3 is 15 amino acids. Germline CDR1 and CDR2: SEHNR and FQNEAQ (reference sequence). CDR3 sequence: CASSLRGASQETQYF. The DNA for the CDR3 is TGTGCCAGCAGCTTAAGGGGAGCTTCCCAAGAGACCCAGTACTTC.

V usage is TRBV11-2 and J usage is TRBJ1-4, with D unresolved. Germline CDR1 is SGHAT and CDR2 is FQNNGV. V lost 6 bases, J lost 8 bases, and 13 bases lay in between. The CDR3 runs to 13 residues. The CDR3: CASRRVGEEKLFF. The CDR3 coding sequence is TGTGCCAGCAGGAGGGTCGGGGAGGAAAAACTGTTTTTT.

V usage is TRBV5-6 and J usage is TRBJ2-7; TRBD1 might be the D (5 bases). The CDR3 contains 17 residues. V dropped 4 bases and J dropped 6 bases, with 26 bases sitting between them. The germline gives CDR1 SGHDT, CDR2 YYEEEE. The DNA of the CDR3 is TGTGCCAGCAGCCTCGAACCTCGACAGCCCTATTTGGGCGAGCAGTACTTC. Its translation: CASSLEPRQPYLGEQYF.

Here the CDR3 DNA reads TGTGCCAGCAGCTTAATAGGGGCCGTTGAGACAGATACGCAGTATTTT. It yields the protein CASSLIGAVETDTQYF. The chain carries TRBV7-3 and TRBJ2-3; D is possibly TRBD1 (5 bases). The germline V and J ends were trimmed by 1 base and 3 bases, with 14 bases remaining between them. The CDR3 length is 16 residues. Looked up from germline, CDR1 is SGHTA and CDR2 is FQGTGA.

A word on this clone: Other nucleotide sequences in the sample specify the same CDR3. The rearrangement uses TRBV28 and TRBJ1-2; TRBD1 might be the D (5 bases). Trimming cost V 8 bases and J 2 bases, with 6 bases left between them. Germline CDR1 reads MDHEN; CDR2 reads SYDVKM. This CDR3 is built from 11 residues. CDR3 nucleotide sequence: TGTGCCAGCCGGGGGAACTATGGCTACACCTTC. It is translated as CASRGNYGYTF.

The chain recombines TRBV7-9 with TRBJ1-4; 7 nucleotides align to TRBD1. Germline CDR1 SEHNR, CDR2 FQNEAQ (reference sequence). This CDR3 region has 15 residues. Trimming at V came to 5 bases and at J to 3 bases, leaving 6 bases not matched to a gene. This chain's CDR3 is CASSPPTGSNEKLFF. The CDR3 DNA reads as TGTGCCAGCAGCCCTCCGACAGGGTCTAATGAAAAACTGTTTTTT. Looking up the rest from reference TRBV7-9 and TRBJ1-4 gives the full variable domain: DTGVSQNPRHKITKRGQNVTFRCDPISEHNRLYWYRQTLGQGPEFLTYFQNEAQLEKSRLLSDRFSAERPKGSFSTLEIQRTEQGDSAMYLCASSPPTGSNEKLFFGSGTQLSVL.

The chain carries TRBV7-2 and TRBJ1-5; TRBD1 is a possible D gene (5 bases). Looked up from germline, CDR1 is SGHTA and CDR2 is FQGNSA. Trimming removed 1 base from V and 1 base from J, with 11 bases in between. This CDR3 contains 16 residues. Here the CDR3 reads CASSLVAGVSNQPQHF. The DNA of the CDR3 is TGTGCCAGCAGCTTAGTGGCGGGGGTGAGCAATCAGCCCCAGCATTTT.

The chain couples TRBV19 to TRBJ2-7; a weak D match, TRBD2 (5 bases). The CDR3 has 15 amino acids. Trimming removed 2 bases at V and 0 bases at J, with 11 bases between. Germline V gene lookup returns CDR1 LNHDA and CDR2 SQIVND (reference sequence). CDR3 coding DNA: TGTGCCAGTAGTATACAGAAAGGGAGCTCCTACGAGCAGTACTTC. Translating it yields CASSIQKGSSYEQYF.

CDR3 sequence: CASSPNQYPGAEGNTIYF. The CDR3 coding sequence is TGTGCCAGCAGCCCGAACCAGTATCCGGGGGCTGAAGGGAACACCATATATTTT. The genes are TRBV7-9 and TRBJ1-3, with D perhaps TRBD1 (6 bases). The V end was cut by 5 bases, the J end by 7 bases, with 27 bases between. Germline V gene lookup returns CDR1 SEHNR and CDR2 FQNEAQ (reference sequence). The CDR3 consists of 18 residues.

The chain uses TRBV30 and TRBJ1-1; D unclear. This CDR3 is built from 13 residues. V shed 3 bases and J shed 8 bases, with 16 bases lying between them. CDR1 is GTSNPN, CDR2 SVGIG, per germline (reference sequence). CDR3 in DNA: TGTGCCTGGAGCTTCTCGGAGGCCTCCGAAGCTTTCTTT. It encodes CAWSFSEASEAFF.

The rearrangement uses TRBV28 and TRBJ1-1; no clear D. The CDR3 contains 12 residues. V was trimmed by 8 bases and J by 5 bases, leaving 12 bases between them. CDR1 is MDHEN and CDR2 is SYDVKM in the germline V gene. The CDR3 nucleotides are TGTGCCAGCGGTCTCAGACGTACTGAAGCTTTCTTT. Its protein is CASGLRRTEAFF. The full variable domain, its missing parts supplied by reference TRBV28 and TRBJ1-1, is DVKVTQSSRYLVKRTGEKVFLECVQDMDHENMFWYRQDPGLGLRLIYFSYDVKMKEKGDIPEGYSVSREKKERFSLILESASTNQTSMYLCASGLRRTEAFFGQGTRLTVV.

The chain joins TRBV4-1 to TRBJ2-1; D is unresolved. The V gene lost 4 bases and the J gene lost 6 bases, with 4 bases spanning the gap. Germline V gives CDR1 MGHRA, CDR2 YSYEKL. This CDR3 is built from 11 residues. The CDR3: CASSRSNEQFF. The CDR3 DNA follows: TGCGCCAGCAGCCGTAGCAATGAGCAGTTCTTC.

The V gene is TRBV7-8, the J gene TRBJ2-1; a weak D match, TRBD2 (6 bases). The germline V gene has CDR1 SGHVS and CDR2 FQNEAQ. V was shortened by 4 bases and J by 6 bases, with 10 bases between the two germline ends. The CDR3 totals 13 residues. The CDR3 nucleotides read TGTGCCAGCAGCTGGGAGCGGGCCAATGAGCAGTTCTTC. Protein product: CASSWERANEQFF. Combining the CDR3 with reference TRBV7-8 and TRBJ2-1 gives the whole variable domain GAGVSQSPRYKVAKRGQDVALRCDPISGHVSLFWYQQALGQGPEFLTYFQNEAQLDKSGLPSDRFFAERPEGSVSTLKIQRTQQEDSAVYLCASSWERANEQFFGPGTRLTVL.

This CDR3 reads CSVDWPTGLNYGYTF. CDR3 nucleotide sequence: TGCAGCGTTGATTGGCCGACAGGTTTGAACTATGGCTACACCTTC. The V gene is TRBV29-1, the J gene TRBJ1-2, with a tentative D call TRBD1 (6 bases). Trimming removed 3 bases from V and 2 bases from J, with 16 bases in between. In germline, CDR1 is SQVTM, CDR2 ANQGSEA. The CDR3 spans 15 residues. Looking up the rest from reference TRBV29-1 and TRBJ1-2 gives the full variable domain: SAVISQKPSRDICQRGTSLTIQCQVDSQVTMMFWYRQQPGQSLTLIATANQGSEATYESGFVIDKFPISRPNLTFSTLTVSNMSPEDSSIYLCSVDWPTGLNYGYTFGSGTRLTVV.

The chain uses TRBV4-3 and TRBJ2-2; 9 bases fit TRBD1. There are 18 residues in the CDR3. CDR1 is LGHNA and CDR2 is YSLEER in the germline V gene. V shed 4 bases and J 4 bases; nucleotides not matched to a gene: 13. The CDR3 spells CASSPNLARTGATGELFF. CDR3 DNA sequence: TGCGCCAGCAGCCCAAACCTCGCTCGGACAGGGGCCACCGGGGAGCTGTTTTTT.